This record concerns one TCR beta chain sequence. Its antigen is not identified. Measured with immunoSEQ multiplex PCR; TCRdb has only the in-frame clones, and not every one. The sample yields some 60,000 clones, around 69% seen once. This record comes from a study of radiotherapy plus CTLA-4 blockade in lung cancer. The CDR3 extends over 14 amino acids. Trimming cost V 7 bases and J 8 bases, with 17 bases left between them. The germline CDR1 and CDR2 sequences are MNHNS and SASEGT. Study-level findings and limits: Tumor-origin TCR clones grew in blood after radiotherapy plus ipilimumab. Early shifts in blood T cell clones, with interferon-beta, reportedly predicted response best.

The V call is TRBV6-1, the J call TRBJ1-4, with D tentatively TRBD1 (6 bases). This TCR came from a human donor with non-small cell lung cancer who had a complete response to radiotherapy plus ipilimumab. The input for sequencing was peripheral blood, taken from a patient treated with radiotherapy plus ipilimumab. The CDR3 DNA follows: TGTGCCAGCACCCTGAGGGGGAGAGTCGAAAAACTGTTTTTT. It specifies CASTLRGRVEKLFF.